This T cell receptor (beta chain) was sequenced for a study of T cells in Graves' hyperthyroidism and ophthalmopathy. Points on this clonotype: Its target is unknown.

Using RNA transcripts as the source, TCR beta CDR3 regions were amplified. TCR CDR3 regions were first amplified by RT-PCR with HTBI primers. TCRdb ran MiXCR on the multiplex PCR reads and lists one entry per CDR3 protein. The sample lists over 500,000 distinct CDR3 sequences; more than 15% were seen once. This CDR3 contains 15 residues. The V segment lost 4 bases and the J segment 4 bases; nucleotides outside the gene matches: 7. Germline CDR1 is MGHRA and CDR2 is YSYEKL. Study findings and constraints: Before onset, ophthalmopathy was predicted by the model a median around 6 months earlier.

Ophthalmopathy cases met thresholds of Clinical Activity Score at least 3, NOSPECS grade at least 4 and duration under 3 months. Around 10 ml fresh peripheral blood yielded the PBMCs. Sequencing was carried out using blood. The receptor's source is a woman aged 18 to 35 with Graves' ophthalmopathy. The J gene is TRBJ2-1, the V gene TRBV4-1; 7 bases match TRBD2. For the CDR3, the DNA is TGCGCCAGCAGCCCACTAGCGAACCCGTACAATGAGCAGTTCTTC. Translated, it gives CASSPLANPYNEQFF.